One and the same sample provided the 5 T cell receptor beta chains below, sequenced in a study of T cell repertoires in cytomegalovirus infection. TCRdb analysed the reads with MiXCR anew, one entry per CDR3 protein. The profile shows approximately 990,000 distinct CDR3 sequences, approximately 32% of them singletons. Their antigens are not known. This specimen consisted of cultured CD8+ T cells from PBMCs, obtained from culture after CMV antigen stimulation. These receptors all stem from a human donor in good health (CMV status not recorded). Some clones in this sample may be carry-over from other donors' samples.

There are a few counts of this clonotype. The rearrangement joins TRBV7-9 to TRBJ2-1, with 10 bases lining up with TRBD2. Trimming took 6 bases from V and 3 from J; bases not matched to a gene: 14. This CDR3 comprises 18 residues. Germline CDR1 SEHNR, CDR2 FQNEAQ (reference sequence). CDR3 bases: TGTGCCAGCAGTGGACGGGTAGCGGGGGGCTTATTCTACAATGAGCAGTTCTTC. It translates to CASSGRVAGGLFYNEQFF.

The table lists this clonotype with a few counts. The V gene is TRBV5-4, the J gene TRBJ2-7; D is perhaps TRBD2 (5 bases). Germline V CDR1 and CDR2: SGHNT, YYREEE (reference sequence). Trimming took 0 bases from V and 3 from J, leaving 10 bases between them. The CDR3 contains 14 residues. The CDR3 DNA reads TGTGCCAGCAGCTTGGGGTCGGGAAACTACGAGCAGTACTTC. Encoded protein: CASSLGSGNYEQYF.

The sample holds a few counts of this clonotype. CDR3 sequence (DNA): TGTGCCAGCAGTTACTCGGGGGACAGGGGGCCAGGGGGCTATAGCAATCAGCCCCAGCATTTT. Translation gives CASSYSGDRGPGGYSNQPQHF. The rearrangement links TRBV6-6 to TRBJ1-5; 12 bases agree with TRBD1. Germline CDR1 and CDR2: MNHNY and SVGAGI (reference sequence). CDR3 length: 21 residues. V lost 0 bases, J lost 0 bases, and 12 bases stayed unmatched.

This clonotype was seen a handful of times. The chain uses TRBV24-1 and TRBJ2-2; 8 bases align to TRBD2. Germline assignment: CDR1 KGHDR and CDR2 SFDVKD. The CDR3 contains 15 residues. V lost 7 bases, J lost 4 bases, and 7 bases stayed unmatched. The CDR3 sequence: CATSSGLEVTGELFF. CDR3 nucleotide sequence: TGTGCCACCAGCTCGGGACTAGAGGTCACCGGGGAGCTGTTTTTT.

The V call is TRBV20-1, the J call TRBJ2-3; tentative D call: TRBD2 (5 bases). Germline V gives CDR1 DFQATT, CDR2 SNEGSKA (reference sequence). The CDR3 has 14 residues. Trimming removed 3 bases at V and 5 bases at J, with 15 bases between. The CDR3 DNA reads TGCAGTGCTAGGTTTCGACTCCGGGGAGATACGCAGTATTTT. Its protein product is CSARFRLRGDTQYF.